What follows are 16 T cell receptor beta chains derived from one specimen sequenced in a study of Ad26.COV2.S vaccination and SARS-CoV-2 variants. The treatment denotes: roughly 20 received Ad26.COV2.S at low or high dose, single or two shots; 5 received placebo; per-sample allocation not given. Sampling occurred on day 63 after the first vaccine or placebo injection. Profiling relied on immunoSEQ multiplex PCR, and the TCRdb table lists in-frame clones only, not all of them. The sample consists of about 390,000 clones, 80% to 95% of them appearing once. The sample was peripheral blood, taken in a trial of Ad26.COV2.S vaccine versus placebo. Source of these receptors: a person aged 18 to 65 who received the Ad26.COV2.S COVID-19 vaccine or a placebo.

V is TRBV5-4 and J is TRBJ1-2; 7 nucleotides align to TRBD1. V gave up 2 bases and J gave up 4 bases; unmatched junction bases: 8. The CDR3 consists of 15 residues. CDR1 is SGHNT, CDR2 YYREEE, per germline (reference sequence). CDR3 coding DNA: TGTGCCAGCAGCTTTCTCGGGACAGAGTCCTATGGCTACACCTTC. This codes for CASSFLGTESYGYTF. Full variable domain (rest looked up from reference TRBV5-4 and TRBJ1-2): ETGVTQSPTHLIKTRGQQVTLRCSSQSGHNTVSWYQQALGQGPQFIFQYYREEENGRGNFPPRFSGLQFPNYSSELNVNALELDDSALYLCASSFLGTESYGYTFGSGTRLTVV.

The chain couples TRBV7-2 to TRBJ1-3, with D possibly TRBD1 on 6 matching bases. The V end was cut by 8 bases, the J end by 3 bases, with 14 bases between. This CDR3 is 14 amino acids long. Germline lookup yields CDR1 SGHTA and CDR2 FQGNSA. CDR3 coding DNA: TGTGCCAGCGGGGGCCTCTTTGATGGAAACACCATATATTTT. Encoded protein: CASGGLFDGNTIYF.

This chain's CDR3 is CARSPGSTGELFF. Written as DNA, the CDR3 is TGCGCCAGGTCTCCAGGGAGTACCGGGGAGCTGTTTTTT. This chain links TRBV10-1 with TRBJ2-2, with D perhaps assigned TRBD1 or TRBD2 (5 bases each). This CDR3 has 13 residues. The germline V and J ends were trimmed by 9 bases and 5 bases, with 13 bases remaining between them. CDR1 is WNHNN, CDR2 SYGVQD, per germline (reference sequence).

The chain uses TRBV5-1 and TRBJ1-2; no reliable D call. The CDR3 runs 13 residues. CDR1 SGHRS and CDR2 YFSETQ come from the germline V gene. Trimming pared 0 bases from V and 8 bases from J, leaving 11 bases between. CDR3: CASSLAGSGGYTF. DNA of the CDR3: TGCGCCAGCAGCTTGGCCGGGTCCGGAGGCTACACCTTC.

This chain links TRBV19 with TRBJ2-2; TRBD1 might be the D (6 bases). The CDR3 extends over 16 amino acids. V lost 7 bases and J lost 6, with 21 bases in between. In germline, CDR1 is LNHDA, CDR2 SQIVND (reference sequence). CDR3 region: CASILSHGNRAGELFF. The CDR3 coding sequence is TGTGCCAGTATATTGTCCCACGGGAACAGGGCCGGGGAGCTGTTTTTT.

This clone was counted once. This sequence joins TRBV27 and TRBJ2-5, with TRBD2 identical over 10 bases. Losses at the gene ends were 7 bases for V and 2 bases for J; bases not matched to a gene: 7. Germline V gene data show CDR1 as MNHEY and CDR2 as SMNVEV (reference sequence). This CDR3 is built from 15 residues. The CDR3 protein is CASKPWTSGQETQYF. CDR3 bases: TGTGCCAGCAAACCTTGGACTAGCGGACAAGAGACCCAGTACTTC.

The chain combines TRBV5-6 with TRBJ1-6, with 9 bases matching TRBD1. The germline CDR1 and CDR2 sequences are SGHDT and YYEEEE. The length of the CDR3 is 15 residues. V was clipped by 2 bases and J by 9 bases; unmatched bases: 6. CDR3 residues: CASSFNRGRSSPLHF. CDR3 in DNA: TGTGCCAGCAGCTTTAACAGGGGGCGAAGTTCACCCCTCCACTTT.

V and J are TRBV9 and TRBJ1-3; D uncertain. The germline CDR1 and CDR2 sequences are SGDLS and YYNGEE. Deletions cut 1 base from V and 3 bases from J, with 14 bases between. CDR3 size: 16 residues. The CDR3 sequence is CASSVNGDPLGNTIYF. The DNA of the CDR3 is TGTGCCAGCAGCGTAAACGGAGATCCCCTTGGAAACACCATATATTTT.

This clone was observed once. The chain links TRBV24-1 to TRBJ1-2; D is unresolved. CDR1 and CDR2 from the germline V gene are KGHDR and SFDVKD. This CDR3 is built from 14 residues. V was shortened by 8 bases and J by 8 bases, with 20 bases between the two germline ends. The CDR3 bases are TGTGCCACCACGCAGGTGAGAAGATTCTGGGGCTACACCTTC. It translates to CATTQVRRFWGYTF.

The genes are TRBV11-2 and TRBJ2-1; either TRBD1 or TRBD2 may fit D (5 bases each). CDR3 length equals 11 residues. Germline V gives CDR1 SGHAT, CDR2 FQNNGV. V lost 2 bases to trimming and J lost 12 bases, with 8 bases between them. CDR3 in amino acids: CASSLTGRQFF. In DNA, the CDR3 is TGTGCCAGCAGCTTAACGGGACGGCAGTTCTTC.

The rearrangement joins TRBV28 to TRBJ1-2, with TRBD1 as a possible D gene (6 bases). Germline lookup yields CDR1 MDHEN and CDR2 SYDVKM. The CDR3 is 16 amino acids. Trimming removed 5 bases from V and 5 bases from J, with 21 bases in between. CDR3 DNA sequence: TGTGCCAGCAGTGAAATGGCAGGGGTTCCGTCTTATGGCTACACCTTC. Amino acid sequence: CASSEMAGVPSYGYTF.

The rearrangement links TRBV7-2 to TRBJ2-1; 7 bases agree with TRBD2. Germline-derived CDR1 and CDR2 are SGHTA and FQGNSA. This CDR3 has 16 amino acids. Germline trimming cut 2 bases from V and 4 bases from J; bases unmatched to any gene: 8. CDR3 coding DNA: TGTGCCAGCAGCTTAAGTCGTCTAGCGGCTTACAATGAGCAGTTCTTC. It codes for CASSLSRLAAYNEQFF.

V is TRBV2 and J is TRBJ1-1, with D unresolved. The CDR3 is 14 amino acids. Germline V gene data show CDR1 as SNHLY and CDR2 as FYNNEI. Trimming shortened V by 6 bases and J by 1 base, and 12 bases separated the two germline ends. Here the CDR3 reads CASSARGGNTEAFF. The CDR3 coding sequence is TGTGCCAGCAGCGCCCGGGGAGGGAACACTGAAGCTTTCTTT.

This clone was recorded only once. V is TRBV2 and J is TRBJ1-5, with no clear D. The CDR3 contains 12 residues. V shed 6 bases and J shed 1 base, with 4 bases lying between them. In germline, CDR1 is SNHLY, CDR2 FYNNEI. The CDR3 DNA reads TGTGCCAGCAGGAGGAGCAATCAGCCCCAGCATTTT. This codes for CASRRSNQPQHF.

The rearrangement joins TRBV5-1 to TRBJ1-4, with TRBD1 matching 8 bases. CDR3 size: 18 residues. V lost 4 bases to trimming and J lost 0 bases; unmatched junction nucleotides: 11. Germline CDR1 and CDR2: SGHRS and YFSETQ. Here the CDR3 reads CASSLSGTGSATNEKLFF. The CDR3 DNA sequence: TGCGCCAGCAGCCTTTCCGGGACAGGATCTGCAACTAATGAAAAACTGTTTTTT.

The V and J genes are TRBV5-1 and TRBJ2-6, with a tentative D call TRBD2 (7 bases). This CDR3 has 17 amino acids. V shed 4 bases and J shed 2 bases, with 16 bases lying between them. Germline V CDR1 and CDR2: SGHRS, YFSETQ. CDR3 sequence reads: CASSLTTGGPGANVLTF. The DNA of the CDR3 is TGCGCCAGCAGCCTTACGACCGGGGGGCCTGGGGCCAACGTCCTGACTTTC. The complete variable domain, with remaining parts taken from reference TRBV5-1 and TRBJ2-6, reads KAGVTQTPRYLIKTRGQQVTLSCSPISGHRSVSWYQQTPGQGLQFLFEYFSETQRNKGNFPGRFSGRQFSNSRSEMNVSTLELGDSALYLCASSLTTGGPGANVLTFGAGSRLTVL.